This T cell receptor (beta chain) was sequenced for a study of human T cells and chemical hapten exposure (dated by TCRdb to the early 2020s). For the study in its entirety: For sensitization, 2% DPC in acetone was applied to a 2 cm by 2 cm area of upper inner arm skin. Most of the patients in the cohort were female, and the cohort covered alopecia areata with under or over 50% scalp involvement, alopecia totalis and alopecia universalis. Libraries were pooled for sequencing, and per-sample TCR yields varied mainly because of small differences in library volumes within the pool. Patch tests used Finn chambers with 0.01% DPC on the upper back, scored after 6 days by International Contact Dermatitis Research Group standards. Throughout the study period of 20 to 30 weeks, patients also received therapeutic DPC doses to the scalp every week. Nearly 30 alopecia patients gave blood for TCR sequencing at one to four time points (pre-sensitization, 2, 6 and 24 weeks). Blood was sampled from patients pre-sensitization (week 0) and at 2, 6 and about 24 weeks after DPC sensitization. Peripheral blood TCR repertoire changes were tracked in vivo in alopecia patients during primary and secondary sensitization to the hapten diphenylcyclopropenone (DPC).

The intended sense of this specimen's time point label: patch test 1, 2 weeks after DPC sensitization. The treatment or condition label for this specimen denotes: therapeutic diphenylcyclopropenone sensitization with weekly scalp DPC. Blood at each patch-test visit was drawn before the patch test was applied. To be eligible, patients had to be aged 18 to 70, diagnosed with alopecia and judged suitable for DPC therapy, while pregnant patients were excluded. Total RNA was isolated from unfractionated whole blood collected in Tempus Blood RNA tubes. The CDR3 covers 14 residues, taking in both the cysteine and the phenylalanine. Only the CDR3 part of the read is kept: 42 bases, read in frame from the first base. From the germline V gene (reference sequence), CDR1 is SEHNR and CDR2 is FQNEAQ. General study outcomes and caveats: A positive correlation was found between the number of PT1 expanded TCRs and patch test score, with significance reached at thresholds 8, 16 and 32 but not 4. Expanded TCRs formed significantly more large CDR3 similarity clusters than pre-sensitization or healthy control sets, consistent with antigen-driven responses. After repeated subsampling, the strength of the expansion versus patch-test correlation and the threshold at which it became significant changed. Because every patient had alopecia, a presumed autoimmune disease, the patients' immune response might differ from that of healthy individuals. The number of TCRs above 1 in 1000 frequency did not change with DPC sensitization; there was no evidence of global repertoire structure alterations.

Libraries were made using RACE. The instrument given in TCRdb is NextSeq 500. During library preparation, unique molecular identifiers were attached to individual cDNA molecules so that TCRs could be counted quantitatively and reproducibly. Both TCR alpha and TCR beta chains were sequenced from each blood RNA sample. The published analysis was carried out like this. Samples had a median of roughly 98,000 TCRs, with a range from roughly 23,224 to 700,000. V, J and CDR3 annotation of the TCR reads was performed with the Decombinator software suite. To make PS versus PT1 abundance plots, every sample was subsampled to the same number of TCRs (28,000). Expanded TCRs were defined as absent before sensitization and observed at least eight times at the 2-week time point. TCRdb passed the public sequencing reads through fastp at Q25 and MiXCR, retaining productive beta sequences. Under each unique CDR3 protein, matching rows form one entry showing the most common genes and DNA. It is TCRdb's table, rather than the study itself, that gives the V and J calls and clone size. For this sample there are 75,000 to 90,000 distinct CDR3 sequences; around 7.8% appear just once. About 1.4% of the sample comes from the top ten.

A word on this clonotype: No antigen is known for it. It may be a read error: a sequence one base away is much more abundant.

The specimen comprised whole blood, sampled in connection with sensitization to the hapten diphenylcyclopropenone (DPC). The source of this sequence is a woman aged 30 to 39 with alopecia areata. Some clones in this sample may be carry-over from other donors' samples. This chain joins TRBV7-9 to TRBJ1-3; the D gene remains uncertain. The CDR3 region reads CASSLSGEGNSIYF. The nucleotide sequence reads TGTGCCAGCAGCTTATCCGGGGAAGGAAACTCCATATATTTT. With the portions outside the CDR3 filled from the reference TRBV7-9 and TRBJ1-3 genes, the complete variable region becomes DTGVSQNPRHKITKRGQNVTFRCDPISEHNRLYWYRQTLGQGPEFLTYFQNEAQLEKSRLLSDRFSAERPKGSFSTLEIQRTEQGDSAMYLCASSLSGEGNSIYFGEGSWLTVV.